Below, 23 T cell receptor beta chains from the same sample are listed, as sequenced in a study of cytomegalovirus exposure and HLA in healthy donors. The primer mix had 60 Vbeta and 13 Jbeta primers. Clones were read by immunoSEQ multiplex PCR, and TCRdb kept only the in-frame ones, dropping some. This table holds some 120,000 clones, approximately 80% found once. Sequenced material: PBMCs. These receptors were obtained from a man between 25 and 39 years old in good health and CMV-seronegative.

This clone was counted a single time. The genes are TRBV13 and TRBJ2-2; 11 bases map to TRBD2. CDR1 PRHDT and CDR2 FYEKMQ come from the germline V gene (reference sequence). The V segment lost 2 bases and the J segment 2 bases; nucleotides outside the gene matches: 7. CDR3 length equals 18 residues. The CDR3 spells CASSLQTGTSGNTGELFF. CDR3 in DNA: TGTGCCAGCAGCTTACAAACTGGGACTAGCGGAAACACCGGGGAGCTGTTTTTT. Variable domain in full (rest from reference TRBV13 and TRBJ2-2): AAGVIQSPRHLIKEKRETATLKCYPIPRHDTVYWYQQGPGQDPQFLISFYEKMQSDKGSIPDRFSAQQFSDYHSELNMSSLELGDSALYFCASSLQTGTSGNTGELFFGEGSRLTVL.

The rearrangement uses TRBV13 and TRBJ1-5; tentatively, D is TRBD1 (5 bases). CDR3 size: 16 residues. The ends were cut back, 0 bases at V and 5 bases at J, with 14 bases in the middle. Per the germline V gene, CDR1 is PRHDT and CDR2 is FYEKMQ (reference sequence). CDR3 bases: TGTGCCAGCAGCTTAGGTGGCCAGGGCCTCGATCAGCCCCAGCATTTT. Protein: CASSLGGQGLDQPQHF.

This clone was counted between two and nine times. The chain combines TRBV1 with TRBJ2-7; the listed D gene, TRBD2, was not tested against the DNA. TRBV1 is annotated as a pseudogene. The CDR3 runs to 14 residues. The CDR3 region is CTSSWTSGLYEQYF. In DNA, the CDR3 is TGCACCAGCAGCTGGACTAGCGGGCTATACGAGCAGTACTTC.

V and J are TRBV11-3 and TRBJ2-7; D is possibly TRBD1 (5 bases). V lost 1 base, J lost 4 bases, and 11 bases lay in between. The CDR3 has 14 amino acids. The germline V gene encodes CDR1 SGHNT and CDR2 YENEEA. The chain's CDR3 is CASSLGATAYEQYF. The CDR3 DNA follows: TGTGCCAGCAGCTTAGGTGCGACAGCTTACGAGCAGTACTTC.

This clone was observed a few times. The rearrangement uses TRBV5-1 and TRBJ2-1; 7 bases map to TRBD2. The CDR3 is 15 amino acids. Germline V CDR1 and CDR2: SGHRS, YFSETQ. The V and J ends lost 0 bases and 6 bases, in that order; junction bases with no gene match: 6. The CDR3 protein is CASSLGGSRANEQFF. CDR3 DNA: TGCGCCAGCAGCTTGGGCGGGAGTAGGGCCAATGAGCAGTTCTTC.

The chain carries TRBV5-6 and TRBJ1-5; TRBD1 agrees at 7 bases. Germline CDR1 SGHDT, CDR2 YYEEEE. CDR3 size: 14 residues. V lost 4 bases, J lost 4 bases, and 5 bases stayed unmatched. In nucleotides, the CDR3 is TGTGCCAGCAGCAGAAGGGACAGAAATCAGCCCCAGCATTTT. Translated, it gives CASSRRDRNQPQHF.

The rearrangement links TRBV11-2 to TRBJ2-7, with D possibly matching TRBD2 (6 bases). V lost 5 bases and J 2 bases, leaving 19 bases between the germline ends. CDR1 and CDR2 (germline): SGHAT, FQNNGV. This CDR3 has 16 residues. The CDR3 here is CASSLGRDQNAYEQYF. Here the CDR3 DNA reads TGTGCCAGCAGCCTTGGGCGGGACCAAAATGCCTACGAGCAGTACTTC.

This chain joins TRBV7-9 and TRBJ2-1, with 9 bases aligning to TRBD2. The CDR3 runs to 15 residues. V was clipped by 1 base and J by 9 bases; unmatched bases: 7. Germline values: CDR1 SEHNR, CDR2 FQNEAQ (reference sequence). CDR3 sequence reads: CASSLGAGGPAEQFF. CDR3 in DNA: TGTGCCAGCAGCTTAGGTGCGGGAGGGCCGGCTGAGCAGTTCTTC.

In regard to this clone: A single base separates this from a much larger clone, so it may be a read error. V gene TRBV27 combines with J gene TRBJ2-3, with TRBD2 matching over 11 bases. The trim removed 4 bases at V and 0 bases at J, leaving 0 bases unmatched. The CDR3 sequence is 15 residues long. Germline loops: CDR1 MNHEY, CDR2 SMNVEV (reference sequence). Here the CDR3 reads CASSWTSGSTDTQYF. The CDR3 DNA sequence: TGTGCCAGCAGTTGGACTAGCGGGAGCACAGATACGCAGTATTTT.

The chain employs TRBV29-1 and TRBJ1-1, with TRBD1 matching over 12 bases. This CDR3 contains 14 residues. Trimming at V came to 7 bases and at J to 5 bases, leaving 8 bases not matched to a gene. Germline V gene lookup returns CDR1 SQVTM and CDR2 ANQGSEA. CDR3 in amino acids: CSAGTGGAWTEAFF. CDR3 bases: TGCAGCGCCGGGACAGGGGGCGCGTGGACTGAAGCTTTCTTT.

This clone occurred a few times. This sequence joins TRBV5-1 and TRBJ2-5; 10 bases match TRBD2. The J segment lost 2 bases and the V segment lost 4 bases, leaving 5 bases of the junction unmatched. The germline V gene has CDR1 SGHRS and CDR2 YFSETQ. This CDR3 contains 15 residues. CDR3 protein: CASSIGLADQETQYF. Here the CDR3 DNA reads TGCGCCAGCAGCATAGGACTAGCGGATCAAGAGACCCAGTACTTC. Supplemented by reference TRBV5-1 and TRBJ2-5, the full variable domain reads KAGVTQTPRYLIKTRGQQVTLSCSPISGHRSVSWYQQTPGQGLQFLFEYFSETQRNKGNFPGRFSGRQFSNSRSEMNVSTLELGDSALYLCASSIGLADQETQYFGPGTRLLVL.

This chain uses TRBV7-9 with TRBJ1-5, with a tentative D call TRBD1 (5 bases). The CDR3 length is 15 residues. Germline values: CDR1 SEHNR, CDR2 FQNEAQ (reference sequence). With 1 base removed from V and 6 bases from J, the gap between germline ends came to 13 bases. The CDR3 reads CASSLEGEGAQPQHF. DNA of the CDR3: TGTGCCAGCAGCTTAGAGGGCGAAGGGGCTCAGCCCCAGCATTTT.

This chain connects TRBV7-2 to TRBJ2-3; D call uncertain. Germline V gene sequence: CDR1 SGHTA, CDR2 FQGNSA. Trimming took off 1 base at V and 4 bases at J, with 6 bases between the two ends. The CDR3 runs 13 residues. CDR3 in amino acids: CASSLDSADTQYF. CDR3 in DNA: TGTGCCAGCAGCTTAGATTCCGCAGATACGCAGTATTTT.

V and J are TRBV7-2 and TRBJ2-7; D is unclear. V shed 4 bases and J shed 4 bases, with 5 bases lying between them. Germline V gives CDR1 SGHTA, CDR2 FQGNSA. This CDR3 contains 11 residues. CDR3 region: CASSSLYEQYF. CDR3 DNA: TGTGCCAGCAGCTCCCTGTACGAGCAGTACTTC.

The V call is TRBV7-8, the J call TRBJ1-2; possible D gene TRBD1, 5 bases. Germline V gene sequence: CDR1 SGHVS, CDR2 FQNEAQ. V was cut by 1 base and J by 2 bases, with 8 bases left in between. The CDR3 contains 14 residues. The CDR3 loop reads CASSLVRANYGYTF. The CDR3, as DNA: TGTGCCAGCAGCTTAGTCAGGGCCAACTATGGCTACACCTTC.

V gene TRBV29-1 combines with J gene TRBJ2-7; perhaps TRBD2 as D (5 bases). V dropped 4 bases and J dropped 1 base, with 20 bases sitting between them. This CDR3 is 16 amino acids long. Germline V gene data show CDR1 as SQVTM and CDR2 as ANQGSEA. The CDR3 loop reads CSVGGRVGKRSYEQYF. DNA of the CDR3: TGCAGCGTTGGAGGTCGGGTCGGGAAAAGATCCTACGAGCAGTACTTC.

The chain uses TRBV5-6 and TRBJ2-7, with unresolved D. CDR3 size: 15 residues. The germline V gene has CDR1 SGHDT and CDR2 YYEEEE. V lost 3 bases and J 2 bases, leaving 15 bases between the germline ends. CDR3 nucleotide sequence: TGTGCCAGCAGCTCGACTCGGGTCAGCCCCTACGAGCAGTACTTC. It specifies CASSSTRVSPYEQYF. Full variable domain (outside the CDR3, taken from reference TRBV5-6 and TRBJ2-7): DAGVTQSPTHLIKTRGQQVTLRCSPKSGHDTVSWYQQALGQGPQFIFQYYEEEERQRGNFPDRFSGHQFPNYSSELNVNALLLGDSALYLCASSSTRVSPYEQYFGPGTRLTVT.

The rearrangement joins TRBV19 to TRBJ2-7; D perhaps matches TRBD1 (5 bases). Trimming took off 5 bases at V and 2 bases at J, with 10 bases between the two ends. Germline-derived CDR1 and CDR2 are LNHDA and SQIVND (reference sequence). The CDR3 totals 13 residues. This chain's CDR3 is CASSGDSAYEQYF. In nucleotides, the CDR3 is TGTGCCAGTAGTGGTGACAGTGCCTACGAGCAGTACTTC.

This clone has more than one count but fewer than ten. The chain uses TRBV5-1 and TRBJ2-3; 10 bases match TRBD1. CDR3 length equals 16 residues. The V segment lost 4 bases and the J segment 0 bases; nucleotides outside the gene matches: 5. Germline assignment: CDR1 SGHRS and CDR2 YFSETQ. CDR3 nucleotides: TGCGCCAGCAGCCAGGGACAGGGGACGAGCACAGATACGCAGTATTTT. It yields the protein CASSQGQGTSTDTQYF.

The V and J genes are TRBV9 and TRBJ2-2; the match to TRBD2 covers 10 bases. CDR3 size: 16 residues. V dropped 2 bases and J dropped 0; count of bases not matched to a gene: 1. CDR1 and CDR2 from the germline V gene are SGDLS and YYNGEE. The CDR3 DNA reads TGTGCCAGCAGCGTCGGACTAGCGGCGAACACCGGGGAGCTGTTTTTT. It translates to CASSVGLAANTGELFF. Variable domain in full (rest from reference TRBV9 and TRBJ2-2): DSGVTQTPKHLITATGQRVTLRCSPRSGDLSVYWYQQSLDQGLQFLIQYYNGEERAKGNILERFSAQQFPDLHSELNLSSLELGDSALYFCASSVGLAANTGELFFGEGSRLTVL.

This chain uses TRBV19 with TRBJ2-1, with 10 bases matching TRBD2. The CDR3 loop spans 18 amino acids. Germline V gene data show CDR1 as LNHDA and CDR2 as SQIVND (reference sequence). The trim removed 5 bases at V and 1 base at J, leaving 11 bases unmatched. The CDR3: CASSSKKLAGASYNEQFF. In nucleotides, the CDR3 is TGTGCCAGTAGTTCCAAGAAGCTAGCGGGAGCATCCTACAATGAGCAGTTCTTC.

The chain is built from TRBV7-2 and TRBJ2-1, with TRBD2 matching over 10 bases. J gave up 10 bases and V 2 bases, and 8 bases lay outside the gene matches. This CDR3 has 15 amino acids. Germline-derived CDR1 and CDR2 are SGHTA and FQGNSA. The CDR3 reads CASSLITSGTGEQFF. Here the CDR3 DNA reads TGTGCCAGCAGCTTAATTACTAGCGGGACGGGGGAGCAGTTCTTC.

The genes are TRBV2 and TRBJ2-2, with TRBD2 matching 10 bases. Losses at the gene ends were 5 bases for V and 4 bases for J; bases not matched to a gene: 4. Germline-derived CDR1 and CDR2 are SNHLY and FYNNEI. The CDR3 is 15 residues long. The CDR3 nucleotides are TGTGCCAGCAGTTGGACTAGCGGCTCCACCGGGGAGCTGTTTTTT. Protein sequence: CASSWTSGSTGELFF.